The 17 T cell receptor beta chains presented below share a single source sample, sequenced in a study of PD-L1 blockade in urothelial cancer. Some clones are missing from TCRdb's copy, which holds only in-frame ones; the method was immunoSEQ multiplex PCR. Here the sample spans tens of thousands of clones, 60% to 80% being singletons. The sequences come from PBMCs, collected around atezolizumab (anti-PD-L1) treatment. The receptors come from a man between 70 and 80 years old with urothelial cancer.

The chain employs TRBV5-1 and TRBJ1-5, with 9 bases fitting TRBD1. The CDR3 is made up of 15 amino acids. With V trimmed by 5 bases and J by 3 bases, 6 bases remained unmatched. Germline CDR1 and CDR2: SGHRS and YFSETQ. This chain's CDR3 is CASSLGTGNNQPQHF. CDR3 DNA: TGCGCCAGCAGTCTCGGGACAGGGAACAATCAGCCCCAGCATTTT. Based on the CDR3 plus reference TRBV5-1 and TRBJ1-5, the full variable domain is KAGVTQTPRYLIKTRGQQVTLSCSPISGHRSVSWYQQTPGQGLQFLFEYFSETQRNKGNFPGRFSGRQFSNSRSEMNVSTLELGDSALYLCASSLGTGNNQPQHFGDGTRLSIL.

The chain employs TRBV5-1 and TRBJ1-1; the D gene is possibly TRBD1 (6 bases). The V end was cut by 5 bases, the J end by 5 bases, with 13 bases between. The germline CDR1 and CDR2 sequences are SGHRS and YFSETQ. The CDR3 has 13 residues. The CDR3 sequence is CASSPGTLTEAFF. CDR3 in DNA: TGCGCCAGCAGTCCCGGGACACTTACTGAAGCTTTCTTT.

J is TRBJ1-2 and V is TRBV6-1; TRBD1 might be the D (5 bases). This CDR3 spans 13 amino acids. The V gene lost 0 bases and the J gene lost 4 bases, with 6 bases spanning the gap. Germline V lookup: CDR1 MNHNS, CDR2 SASEGT. The CDR3 nucleotides are TGTGCCAGCAGTGAAGCGACAGTCTATGGCTACACCTTC. Translation gives CASSEATVYGYTF.

The chain links TRBV7-2 to TRBJ2-7, with D perhaps TRBD2 (5 bases). Germline V gene data show CDR1 as SGHTA and CDR2 as FQGNSA. The germline V and J ends were trimmed by 3 bases and 4 bases, with 10 bases remaining between them. The CDR3 consists of 13 residues. The CDR3 spells CASSLPPGYEQYF. The CDR3 nucleotides read TGTGCCAGCAGCTTGCCCCCGGGATACGAGCAGTACTTC.

Details on this clone: Compared with germline, one end of the junction differs, possibly owing to a read error. The chain is built from TRBV18 and TRBJ1-2; 9 nucleotides line up with TRBD1. The CDR3 length is 16 residues. Germline assignment: CDR1 KGHSH and CDR2 LQKENI. CDR3 in amino acids: CASSSPGQGFGGGYTF. The CDR3 region has the DNA TGTGCCAGCTCATCACCGGGACAGGGATTTGGGGGAGGCTACACCTTC.

The rearrangement uses TRBV18 and TRBJ1-1; D is undetermined. CDR1 is KGHSH and CDR2 is LQKENI in the germline V gene. This CDR3 region has 14 residues. The V end lost 6 bases, the J end lost 4 bases, and 15 bases lay between the germline ends. CDR3 sequence: CASSAGGEATEAFF. CDR3 nucleotide sequence: TGTGCCAGCTCCGCCGGCGGGGAGGCCACTGAAGCTTTCTTT.

The chain employs TRBV5-4 and TRBJ2-1; D ambiguous. This CDR3 has 13 amino acids. Trimming removed 4 bases at V and 5 bases at J, with 10 bases between. Germline V CDR1 and CDR2: SGHNT, YYREEE (reference sequence). CDR3 nucleotides: TGTGCCAGCAGCCTCCCGGGTCACAATGAGCAGTTCTTC. It codes for CASSLPGHNEQFF.

This sequence joins TRBV18 and TRBJ2-2; 7 nucleotides align to TRBD1. Per the germline V gene, CDR1 is KGHSH and CDR2 is LQKENI. The CDR3 loop spans 13 amino acids. The trim removed 6 bases at V and 5 bases at J, leaving 3 bases unmatched. The CDR3 bases are TGTGCCAGCTCGCAGACAGGGACCGGGGAGCTGTTTTTT. Translating it yields CASSQTGTGELFF.

This sequence joins TRBV28 and TRBJ2-2; 10 bases match TRBD2. Germline V lookup: CDR1 MDHEN, CDR2 SYDVKM. J gave up 2 bases and V 2 bases, and 8 bases lay outside the gene matches. CDR3 length: 18 amino acids. CDR3 DNA sequence: TGTGCCAGCAGTTTAGGTCTTAGCGGGAGGTCTAACACCGGGGAGCTGTTTTTT. Amino acid sequence: CASSLGLSGRSNTGELFF. The complete variable domain, with remaining parts taken from reference TRBV28 and TRBJ2-2, reads DVKVTQSSRYLVKRTGEKVFLECVQDMDHENMFWYRQDPGLGLRLIYFSYDVKMKEKGDIPEGYSVSREKKERFSLILESASTNQTSMYLCASSLGLSGRSNTGELFFGEGSRLTVL.

The V and J genes are TRBV5-4 and TRBJ2-3, with D possibly TRBD1 on 6 matching bases. V lost 3 bases to trimming and J lost 6 bases, with 17 bases between them. Germline lookup yields CDR1 SGHNT and CDR2 YYREEE (reference sequence). CDR3 length: 15 residues. CDR3 protein: CASSSEGGRLDTQYF. CDR3 sequence (DNA): TGTGCCAGCAGCTCCGAAGGGGGAAGGTTGGATACGCAGTATTTT.

This rearrangement joins TRBV29-1 to TRBJ1-2, with 7 nucleotides matching TRBD1. Germline trimming cut 7 bases from V and 4 bases from J; bases unmatched to any gene: 12. From germline, CDR1 is SQVTM and CDR2 ANQGSEA. This CDR3 is 14 amino acids long. CDR3 coding DNA: TGCAGCGCCGACGTTCGCCCAGGGGGCTATGGCTACACCTTC. Its protein is CSADVRPGGYGYTF.

The chain combines TRBV19 with TRBJ1-1; D unresolved. CDR1 is LNHDA and CDR2 is SQIVND in the germline V gene (reference sequence). The germline V and J ends were trimmed by 5 bases and 1 base, with 11 bases remaining between them. This CDR3 region has 14 residues. The CDR3 protein is CASSVRRGNTEAFF. The CDR3 nucleotides read TGTGCCAGTAGTGTTCGGAGAGGGAACACTGAAGCTTTCTTT.

Comments on this clone: The junction departs from the called germline gene at one end, perhaps through a read error. The chain couples TRBV2 to TRBJ2-7, with D tentatively TRBD2 (6 bases). In germline, CDR1 is SNHLY, CDR2 FYNNEI. CDR3 size: 13 residues. CDR3 in amino acids: CASRGTPSNEQYF. CDR3 in DNA: TGTGCCAGCAGGGGGACTCCCTCCAACGAGCAGTACTTC. Variable domain in full (rest from reference TRBV2 and TRBJ2-7): EPEVTQTPSHQVTQMGQEVILRCVPISNHLYFYWYRQILGQKVEFLVSFYNNEISEKSEIFDDQFSVERPDGSNFTLKIRSTKLEDSAMYFCASRGTPSNEQYFGPGTRLTVT.

The chain links TRBV4-2 to TRBJ1-1; 7 nucleotides align to TRBD1. The CDR3 loop spans 12 amino acids. Germline V gives CDR1 LGHNA, CDR2 YNFKEQ. The junction had 4 bases not matched to a gene; V was cut back by 4 bases and J by 8 bases. This chain's CDR3 is CASSLEQGEAFF. In nucleotides, the CDR3 is TGTGCCAGCAGCCTCGAACAGGGGGAAGCTTTCTTT.

The gene calls are TRBV6-8 and TRBJ2-7; possible D gene TRBD1, 6 bases. V lost 0 bases and J lost 4, with 22 bases in between. The length of the CDR3 is 18 residues. Germline V gives CDR1 MNHGY, CDR2 SAAAGT. Here the CDR3 DNA reads TGTGCCAGCAGTTACTCCTCCGACAGGCGGATTCGAGGGTACGAGCAGTACTTC. Amino acids: CASSYSSDRRIRGYEQYF.

This chain connects TRBV18 to TRBJ2-7, with a weak D call TRBD2 (6 bases). Trimming cost V 3 bases and J 6 bases, with 15 bases left between them. This CDR3 contains 14 residues. The germline V gene has CDR1 KGHSH and CDR2 LQKENI. The CDR3 spells CASSPTPRGGEQYF. The CDR3 nucleotides read TGTGCCAGCTCACCTACACCTCGGGGAGGCGAGCAGTACTTC.

This clone came up a few times. This sequence joins TRBV7-3 and TRBJ1-1; D possibly corresponds to TRBD1 (6 bases). CDR3 length: 16 amino acids. Germline CDR1 SGHTA, CDR2 FQGTGA. Between the trimmed V and J ends, which lost 2 bases and 0 bases, there was a span of 13 bases. As DNA, the CDR3 is TGTGCCAGCAGCTTAGGACAGCCATCTATGAACACTGAAGCTTTCTTT. This sequence encodes CASSLGQPSMNTEAFF.